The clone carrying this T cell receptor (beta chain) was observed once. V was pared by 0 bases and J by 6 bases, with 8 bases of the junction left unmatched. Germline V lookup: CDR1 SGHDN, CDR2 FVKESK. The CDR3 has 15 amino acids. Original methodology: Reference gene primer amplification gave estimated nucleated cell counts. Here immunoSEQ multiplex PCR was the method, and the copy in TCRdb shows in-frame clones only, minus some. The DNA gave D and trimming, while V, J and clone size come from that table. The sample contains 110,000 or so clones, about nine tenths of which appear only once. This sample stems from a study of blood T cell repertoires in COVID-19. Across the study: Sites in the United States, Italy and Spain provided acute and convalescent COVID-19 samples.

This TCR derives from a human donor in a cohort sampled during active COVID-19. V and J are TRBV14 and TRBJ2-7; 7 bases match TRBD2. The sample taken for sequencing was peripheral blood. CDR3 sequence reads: CASSQEGLQLSEQYF. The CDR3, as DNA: TGTGCCAGCAGCCAAGAGGGACTACAGCTATCCGAGCAGTACTTC.